Presented here are 22 T cell receptor beta chains from one specimen sequenced in a study of blood T cell repertoires in COVID-19. Profiling relied on immunoSEQ multiplex PCR, and the TCRdb table lists in-frame clones only, not all of them. The table shows fewer than 300,000 clones, with roughly 80% occurring only once. The specimen was PBMCs or T cells enriched from blood (not recorded which). All receptors derive from a middle-aged man who had been exposed to COVID-19.

There are a few counts of this clone. The chain employs TRBV27 and TRBJ1-1, with 12 bases identical to TRBD1. Germline trimming cut 3 bases from V and 1 base from J; bases unmatched to any gene: 9. Germline V lookup: CDR1 MNHEY, CDR2 SMNVEV (reference sequence). The CDR3 is made up of 18 amino acids. In nucleotides, the CDR3 is TGTGCCAGCAGTTTGTATCACGGGACAGGGGGCGCGAACACTGAAGCTTTCTTT. This codes for CASSLYHGTGGANTEAFF.

The table lists this clone with a few counts. The V gene is TRBV25-1, the J gene TRBJ2-7, with 8 bases aligning to TRBD2. The CDR3 totals 15 residues. Germline CDR1 reads MGHDK; CDR2 reads SYGVNS. Trimming took 3 bases from V and 3 from J; bases not matched to a gene: 7. The chain's CDR3 is CASSELRAGVYEQYF. CDR3 DNA: TGTGCCAGCAGTGAGTTAAGAGCGGGAGTCTACGAGCAGTACTTC.

The gene calls are TRBV5-1 and TRBJ2-7; 7 nucleotides agree with TRBD2. This CDR3 has 14 residues. Germline trimming cut 0 bases from V and 5 bases from J; bases unmatched to any gene: 5. Germline V gene lookup returns CDR1 SGHRS and CDR2 YFSETQ. The DNA of the CDR3 is TGCGCCAGCAGCTTGGACGGGAGGATACACGAGCAGTACTTC. Translated: CASSLDGRIHEQYF. The full variable domain, in which reference TRBV5-1 and TRBJ2-7 provide the parts outside the CDR3, is KAGVTQTPRYLIKTRGQQVTLSCSPISGHRSVSWYQQTPGQGLQFLFEYFSETQRNKGNFPGRFSGRQFSNSRSEMNVSTLELGDSALYLCASSLDGRIHEQYFGPGTRLTVT.

The rearrangement links TRBV24-1 to TRBJ2-3; the match to TRBD2 covers 9 bases. Trimming removed 1 base from V and 3 bases from J; junction bases left unmatched: 13. The CDR3 is 19 amino acids. The germline V gene has CDR1 KGHDR and CDR2 SFDVKD. CDR3 nucleotide sequence: TGTGCCACCAGTGATTTTGGGGGGGTCCACGGACTAGCGACAGATACGCAGTATTTT. Amino acids: CATSDFGGVHGLATDTQYF.

This rearrangement joins TRBV19 to TRBJ2-3; TRBD1 aligns across 7 bases. This CDR3 is built from 13 residues. Germline V gene sequence: CDR1 LNHDA, CDR2 SQIVND (reference sequence). V shed 9 bases, J shed 5 bases, and the junction held 8 bases outside the gene matches. CDR3 residues: CASSRGTIDTQYF. The CDR3 DNA reads TGTGCCAGCTCCAGGGGGACCATAGATACGCAGTATTTT.

The rearrangement joins TRBV12-5 to TRBJ1-2; 7 bases align to TRBD1. The CDR3 consists of 15 residues. Losses at the gene ends were 6 bases for V and 8 bases for J; bases not matched to a gene: 15. CDR1 is LGHNT and CDR2 is FRNRAP in the germline V gene. CDR3: CASGPGTDHPAGYTF. The CDR3 coding sequence is TGTGCTAGTGGCCCGGGGACAGATCACCCCGCGGGCTACACCTTC.

The count of this clone is one. The V call is TRBV6-5, the J call TRBJ2-7; perhaps TRBD1 as D (5 bases). The V and J ends lost 6 bases and 3 bases respectively, with 12 bases between them. The CDR3 contains 13 residues. In germline, CDR1 is MNHEY, CDR2 SVGAGI. CDR3 region: CASRAGLVYEQYF. Here the CDR3 DNA reads TGTGCCAGCAGGGCAGGGTTGGTCTACGAGCAGTACTTC.

This clone was seen a single time. This sequence joins TRBV7-8 and TRBJ1-1, with D perhaps matching TRBD1 (6 bases). The germline V and J ends were trimmed by 1 base and 1 base, with 10 bases remaining between them. This CDR3 spans 15 amino acids. Germline V lookup: CDR1 SGHVS, CDR2 FQNEAQ. DNA of the CDR3: TGTGCCAGCAGCTTAGTGGGGGCACGGAACACTGAAGCTTTCTTT. Translation: CASSLVGARNTEAFF.

The genes are TRBV15 and TRBJ2-7, with no clear D. Deletions cut 4 bases from V and 4 bases from J, with 11 bases between. This CDR3 spans 13 amino acids. The V gene's germline CDR1 is LNHNV and CDR2 YYDKDF (reference sequence). In DNA form, the CDR3 reads TGTGCCACCAGCATGGAGCTATTATACGAGCAGTACTTC. It is translated as CATSMELLYEQYF.

This sequence joins TRBV18 and TRBJ1-4; D is perhaps TRBD1 (6 bases). This CDR3 is 15 amino acids long. Germline V CDR1 and CDR2: KGHSH, LQKENI. The V and J ends lost 0 bases and 6 bases respectively, with 11 bases between them. CDR3 amino acids: CASSPPGQPYEKLFF. The CDR3 bases are TGTGCCAGCTCACCACCCGGACAGCCATATGAAAAACTGTTTTTT.

The V gene is TRBV9, the J gene TRBJ2-7; 7 nucleotides align to TRBD2. J was trimmed by 0 bases and V by 7 bases; bases with no gene match: 7. The CDR3 has 14 amino acids. Germline V CDR1 and CDR2: SGDLS, YYNGEE. Here the CDR3 reads CASGRDADSYEQYF. The DNA for the CDR3 is TGTGCCAGCGGGAGGGACGCCGACTCCTACGAGCAGTACTTC.

This chain uses TRBV2 with TRBJ2-1, with 8 bases identical to TRBD2. V lost 2 bases to trimming and J lost 4 bases; unmatched junction nucleotides: 16. Germline CDR1 SNHLY, CDR2 FYNNEI. The CDR3 totals 19 residues. The CDR3, as DNA: TGTGCCAGCAGTGAACCCCGGGAGGGCTTTTTAGGAAAGTACAATGAGCAGTTCTTC. This translates into CASSEPREGFLGKYNEQFF.

Regarding this clone: At one end, the junction sequence differs from germline, possibly due to a read error. V is TRBV3-1 (or the pseudogene TRBV3-2) and J is TRBJ1-2; 7 bases line up with TRBD1. The CDR3 is made up of 13 amino acids. CDR1 is LGHDT, CDR2 YNNKEL, per germline (reference sequence). CDR3 sequence reads: CASSPIDREPLYF. The CDR3 DNA reads as TGTGCCAGCAGCCCTATCGACAGGGAACCTTTGTACTTC.

V usage is TRBV19 and J usage is TRBJ2-3, with TRBD1 matching over 9 bases. CDR3 length equals 13 residues. Germline-derived CDR1 and CDR2 are LNHDA and SQIVND (reference sequence). J gave up 4 bases and V 7 bases, and 3 bases lay outside the gene matches. CDR3 DNA: TGTGCCAGTACGACAGGGGGGGCAGATACGCAGTATTTT. It encodes CASTTGGADTQYF.

CDR3 amino acids: CASRGDVTKNIQYF. The CDR3 coding sequence is TGCGCCAGCAGAGGGGATGTAACCAAAAACATTCAGTACTTC. This rearrangement joins TRBV5-1 to TRBJ2-4; D possibly corresponds to TRBD1 (5 bases). V lost 5 bases, J lost 2 bases, and 11 bases lay in between. This CDR3 is 14 amino acids long. CDR1 and CDR2 from the germline V gene are SGHRS and YFSETQ.

This chain links TRBV20-1 with TRBJ2-7; D is perhaps TRBD2 (5 bases). Germline loops: CDR1 DFQATT, CDR2 SNEGSKA (reference sequence). V was pared by 6 bases and J by 3 bases, with 9 bases between. This CDR3 has 11 amino acids. CDR3 loop: CSARGHYEQYF. As DNA, the CDR3 is TGCAGTGCCCGCGGGCACTACGAGCAGTACTTC.

V and J are TRBV9 and TRBJ1-5; D is undetermined. The CDR3 runs to 15 residues. CDR1 SGDLS and CDR2 YYNGEE come from the germline V gene. The V gene lost 4 bases and the J gene lost 1 base, with 12 bases spanning the gap. The CDR3 nucleotides are TGTGCCAGCAGCCTCGCGGGATACAGCAATCAGCCCCAGCATTTT. Translated: CASSLAGYSNQPQHF.

The rearrangement links TRBV7-9 to TRBJ2-3; 11 bases agree with TRBD2. In germline, CDR1 is SEHNR, CDR2 FQNEAQ (reference sequence). CDR3 size: 16 residues. Trimming removed 5 bases from V and 0 bases from J; junction bases left unmatched: 4. The CDR3 sequence is CASSPLAGGSTDTQYF. The CDR3 DNA sequence: TGTGCCAGCAGCCCGCTAGCGGGAGGTAGCACAGATACGCAGTATTTT.

This chain connects TRBV14 to TRBJ2-7; 8 bases are a match to TRBD2. With 1 base clipped from V and 5 bases from J, the junction kept 7 bases outside the gene matches. The germline V gene has CDR1 SGHDN and CDR2 FVKESK. This CDR3 comprises 15 residues. CDR3 amino acids: CASSQGSAGVNEQYF. In nucleotides, the CDR3 is TGTGCCAGCAGCCAAGGGTCAGCGGGAGTAAACGAGCAGTACTTC.

Points on this clone: This probably arose from a read error, given a far larger clone one base away. The J gene is TRBJ2-5, the V gene TRBV18; D is perhaps TRBD2 (5 bases). Germline CDR1 reads KGHSH; CDR2 reads LQKENI. V dropped 6 bases and J dropped 3 bases, with 11 bases sitting between them. The CDR3 covers 13 residues. The CDR3 sequence: CASSRSGEETQYF. CDR3 coding DNA: TGTGCCAGCTCCCGGTCCGGGGAAGAGACCCAGTACTTC.

The J gene is TRBJ1-1, the V gene TRBV5-8; D is undetermined. Per the germline V gene, CDR1 is SGHTS and CDR2 is YDEGEE. The V end was cut by 1 base, the J end by 14 bases, with 15 bases between. This CDR3 has 12 amino acids. As DNA, the CDR3 is TGTGCCAGCAGCTTGTACTCCAGTGCGGCCTTCTTT. Amino acids: CASSLYSSAAFF. Full variable domain (outside the CDR3, taken from reference TRBV5-8 and TRBJ1-1): EAGVTQSPTHLIKTRGQQATLRCSPISGHTSVYWYQQALGLGLQFLLWYDEGEERNRGNFPPRFSGRQFPNYSSELNVNALELEDSALYLCASSLYSSAAFFGQGTRLTVV.

The chain has TRBV5-4 and TRBJ1-4; D is possibly TRBD1 (5 bases). Germline values: CDR1 SGHNT, CDR2 YYREEE (reference sequence). V was shortened by 4 bases and J by 5 bases, with 12 bases between the two germline ends. This CDR3 comprises 14 residues. The CDR3 is CASSLVGVNEKLFF. For the CDR3, the DNA is TGTGCCAGCAGCCTTGTAGGGGTAAATGAAAAACTGTTTTTT.